These T cell receptor beta chains were read from a single sample in a study of blood T cell repertoires in COVID-19. Profiling relied on immunoSEQ multiplex PCR, and the TCRdb table lists in-frame clones only, not all of them. The sample has roughly 60,000 clones; approximately 80% are singletons. Sequenced: peripheral blood. The receptors derive from a woman in her sixties with acute or convalescent COVID-19. The CDR3 runs from the conserved cysteine through the conserved F or W. D genes are given only for firm matches. Not all rows give a size; the values are once, few, many and, for expanded clones, a class.

>TRBJ1-3|TRBD1|TRBV5-4|NA
CASSFQGVGGTIYF
TGTGCCAGCAGCTTCCAGGGGGTTGGGGGCACCATATATTTT
>TRBJ2-3|TRBD2|TRBV7-9|NA
CASSLATSGATTDTQYF
TGTGCCAGCAGCTTAGCGACTAGCGGGGCCACCACAGATACGCAGTATTTT
>TRBJ2-3|NA|TRBV11-2|NA
CASSLERGGTDTQYF
TGTGCCAGCAGCTTAGAGCGGGGTGGCACAGATACGCAGTATTTT
>TRBJ2-5|NA|TRBV6-6|NA
CASRTFGGQETQYF
TGTGCCAGCCGGACGTTCGGGGGCCAAGAGACCCAGTACTTC
>TRBJ1-1|NA|TRBV19|NA
CASSIDIQGTEAFF
TGTGCCAGTAGTATAGATATCCAGGGCACTGAAGCTTTCTTT
>TRBJ1-1|NA|TRBV5-1|NA
CASSLLAEGTEAFF
TGCGCCAGCAGCCTCTTAGCGGAGGGAACTGAAGCTTTCTTT
>TRBJ1-2|NA|TRBV2|NA
CASSGQQVRYGYTF
TGTGCCAGCAGTGGACAGCAAGTACGCTATGGCTACACCTTC
>TRBJ2-1|NA|TRBV6-1|NA
CASSEIILVQNSYNEQFF
TGTGCCAGCAGTGAAATAATATTGGTACAGAACTCCTACAATGAGCAGTTCTTC
>TRBJ1-4|TRBD1|TRBV6-5|NA
CASSRGQDEKLFF
TGTGCCAGCAGTAGGGGACAGGACGAAAAACTGTTTTTT
>TRBJ1-2|NA|TRBV29-1|NA
CSVPDYGYTF
TGCAGCGTTCCAGACTATGGCTACACCTTC
>TRBJ1-1|TRBD1|TRBV5-1|NA
CASSLEGGAGTEAFF
TGCGCCAGCAGCTTGGAAGGGGGCGCGGGGACTGAAGCTTTCTTT
>TRBJ2-7|TRBD2|TRBV15|NA
CATSRFRGTSGSYEQYF
TGTGCCACCAGCAGATTCAGAGGGACTAGCGGTTCCTACGAGCAGTACTTC
>TRBJ1-2|TRBD1|TRBV5-4|NA
CASSFQAGGDGYTF
TGTGCCAGCAGCTTCCAAGCAGGGGGCGATGGCTACACCTTC
>TRBJ1-5|TRBD1|TRBV6-5|NA
CASSVGTGHQPQHF
TGTGCCAGCAGCGTTGGGACAGGGCATCAGCCCCAGCATTTT
>TRBJ2-7|NA|TRBV18|NA
CASSPPQGIEQYF
TGTGCCAGCTCACCACCGCAGGGGATCGAGCAGTACTTC
>TRBJ2-3|TRBD2|TRBV18|NA
CASSPRLAGGADTQYF
TGTGCCAGCTCACCACGACTAGCGGGGGGAGCAGATACGCAGTATTTT
>TRBJ1-5|NA|TRBV3-1/TRBV3-2|NA
CASSQDRGQPQHF
TGTGCCAGCAGCCAAGATCGAGGTCAGCCCCAGCATTTT
>TRBJ2-2|TRBD1|TRBV10-1|NA
CASTYRGKAGELFF
TGCGCCAGCACCTACAGGGGTAAGGCCGGGGAGCTGTTTTTT
>TRBJ1-2|NA|TRBV19|once
CASSSWTPTNYGYTF
TGTGCCAGTAGTTCCTGGACACCGACTAACTATGGCTACACCTTC
>TRBJ2-1|NA|TRBV12-5|once
CASGRPTEKQFF
TGTGCTAGTGGTAGACCAACAGAAAAGCAGTTCTTC
>TRBJ2-7|TRBD1|TRBV3-1/TRBV3-2|NA
CASSQGLDRAEQYF
TGTGCCAGCAGCCAAGGGTTAGACAGGGCCGAGCAGTACTTC
>TRBJ1-6|TRBD1|TRBV6-5|few
CASSYRTGDSPLHF
TGTGCCAGCAGTTACCGGACAGGGGATTCACCCCTCCACTTT
>TRBJ1-5|NA|TRBV21-1|NA
CASSKPGVNQPQHF
TGTGCCAGCAGCAAGCCAGGGGTAAATCAGCCCCAGCATTTT
>TRBJ2-3|NA|TRBV4-1|NA
CASSQRVIAGAIDTQYF
TGCGCCAGCAGCCAACGGGTCATTGCGGGGGCAATAGATACGCAGTATTTT
>TRBJ1-2|NA|TRBV9|many
CASSVDSLGGHYGYTF
TGTGCCAGCAGCGTAGATTCGCTCGGAGGCCACTATGGCTACACCTTC
>TRBJ1-2|NA|TRBV6-6|once
CASSYSGDGYTF
TGTGCCAGCAGTTACTCCGGGGATGGCTACACCTTC
>TRBJ1-1|NA|TRBV9|NA
CASSGGGANTEAFF
TGTGCCAGCAGCGGTGGCGGTGCGAACACTGAAGCTTTCTTT
>TRBJ1-3|NA|TRBV7-9|NA
CASSLEGSTTIYF
TGTGCCAGCAGCTTAGAAGGTAGCACCACCATATATTTT